The present entry profiles one T cell receptor beta chain with its context. Its antigen is currently unknown. The V and J ends lost 0 bases and 3 bases, in that order; junction bases with no gene match: 9. The CDR3 has 17 amino acids. Germline lookup yields CDR1 MNHEY and CDR2 SVGAGI. This sample is drawn from a study of CD8 T cells in ankylosing spondylitis. Whole-study findings and limits: Reported data indicate significant enrichment of disease-linked clones within matched ankylosing spondylitis synovial fluid. Some motif variants had been reported before (in reactive arthritis synovial fluid and blood).

TCRdb processed the 5' RACE reads anew with MiXCR; each CDR3 protein has one entry. The sample gives about 160,000 distinct CDR3 sequences, roughly 44% of which show up once; approximately 14% is in the top ten. The chain recombines TRBV6-5 with TRBJ1-2, with TRBD1 matching over 8 bases. The TCR sequence derives from a male donor with ankylosing spondylitis. Sequencing was performed on synovial fluid, either unsorted or a sorted T cell fraction (not recorded which). The CDR3 here is CASSYSTSAGGDYGYTF. DNA of the CDR3: TGTGCCAGCAGTTACTCGACTTCAGCAGGGGGCGACTATGGCTACACCTTC.